This paragraph reports one TCR beta chain. Its target is not known. The germline CDR1 and CDR2 sequences are MNHEY and SVGEGT. The V and J ends lost 5 bases and 4 bases respectively, with 14 bases between them. CDR3 length equals 15 residues. These data are taken from a study of T cell repertoires in cytomegalovirus infection. Study-wide background: Recently identified HLA-C-restricted CMV epitopes were used, and well-studied HLA-B-restricted CMV epitopes were used as well.

TCRdb ran MiXCR on the reads and lists one entry per CDR3 protein. Of roughly 800,000 distinct CDR3 sequences listed, roughly 29% are singletons. This material consisted of cultured CD8+ T cells from PBMCs, taken from culture after CMV antigen stimulation. This clonotype originated in a human donor in good health (CMV status not recorded). Some clones in this sample may be carry-over from other donors' samples. J is TRBJ1-4 and V is TRBV6-2 or TRBV6-3, with D possibly matching TRBD1 (5 bases). The CDR3 sequence: CASSGGGRINEKLFF. The CDR3 DNA is TGTGCCAGCAGTGGGGGTGGCAGGATTAATGAAAAACTGTTTTTT.